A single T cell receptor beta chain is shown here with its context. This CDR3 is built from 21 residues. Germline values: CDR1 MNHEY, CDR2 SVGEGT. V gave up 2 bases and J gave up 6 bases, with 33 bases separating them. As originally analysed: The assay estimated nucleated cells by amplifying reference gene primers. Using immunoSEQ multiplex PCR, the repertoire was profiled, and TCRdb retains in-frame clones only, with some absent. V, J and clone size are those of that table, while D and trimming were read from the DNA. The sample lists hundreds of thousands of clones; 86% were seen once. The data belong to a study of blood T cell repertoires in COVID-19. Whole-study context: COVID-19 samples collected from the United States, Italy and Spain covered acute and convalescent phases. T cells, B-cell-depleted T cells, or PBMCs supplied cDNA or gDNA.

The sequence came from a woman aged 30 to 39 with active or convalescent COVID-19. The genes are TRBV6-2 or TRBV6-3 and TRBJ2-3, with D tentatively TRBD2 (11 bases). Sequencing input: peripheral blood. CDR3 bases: TGTGCCAGCAGTTACGATCCGGGACAGGGGATAGTGACTAGCGGGACCGATACGCAGTATTTT. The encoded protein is CASSYDPGQGIVTSGTDTQYF.